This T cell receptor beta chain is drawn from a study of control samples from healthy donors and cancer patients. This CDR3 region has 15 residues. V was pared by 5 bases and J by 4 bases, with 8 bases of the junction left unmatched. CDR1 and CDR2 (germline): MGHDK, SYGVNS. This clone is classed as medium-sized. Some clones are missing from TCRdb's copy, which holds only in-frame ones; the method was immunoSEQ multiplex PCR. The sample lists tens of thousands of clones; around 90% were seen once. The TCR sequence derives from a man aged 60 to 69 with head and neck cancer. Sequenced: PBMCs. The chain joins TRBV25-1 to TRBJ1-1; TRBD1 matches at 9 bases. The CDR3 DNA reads TGTGCCAGCAGTCTCGACGCGACAGGGGGCACTGAAGCTTTCTTT. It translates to CASSLDATGGTEAFF.